This T cell receptor (beta chain) is from a study of immune evolution from preneoplasia to lung adenocarcinoma. V shed 9 bases and J 3 bases; nucleotides not matched to a gene: 5. CDR1 is ENHRY and CDR2 is SYGVKD in the germline V gene. This CDR3 contains 14 residues. Profiling relied on immunoSEQ multiplex PCR, and the TCRdb table lists in-frame clones only, not all of them. Among roughly 8,100 clones listed, 65% to 90% were seen once. Sample: FFPE invasive lung adenocarcinoma tissue. The clonotype comes from a person aged 50 to 59 with lung adenocarcinoma. This chain connects TRBV10-3 to TRBJ2-1; 10 bases line up with TRBD2. CDR3 in amino acids: CAIASSGSYNEQFF. CDR3 coding DNA: TGTGCCATAGCGTCTAGCGGGAGCTACAATGAGCAGTTCTTC.